The 25 T cell receptor beta chains listed next were all sequenced from one sample in a study of blood T cell repertoires in COVID-19. TCRdb's table, derived via immunoSEQ multiplex PCR, lists solely in-frame clones and lacks some. Here the sample spans about 55,000 clones, approximately 88% being singletons. Input material: peripheral blood. Receptor source: a man in his forties with COVID-19, enrolled during active disease.

The rearrangement joins TRBV7-6 to TRBJ1-2; no definite D call. The CDR3 consists of 16 residues. Germline CDR1 reads SGHVS; CDR2 reads FNYEAQ. V was clipped by 5 bases and J by 1 base, with 17 bases between them. The chain's CDR3 is CASSQQSSPSNYGYTF. DNA for the CDR3: TGTGCCAGCAGCCAACAAAGTAGCCCAAGTAACTATGGCTACACCTTC.

This clone has more than one count but fewer than ten. This chain links TRBV6-4 with TRBJ2-4; D is possibly TRBD1 (6 bases). Germline CDR1 and CDR2: MRHNA and SNTAGT. The CDR3 extends over 15 amino acids. V was trimmed by 7 bases and J by 6 bases, leaving 19 bases between them. The chain's CDR3 is CASTVLRGLRNIQYF. Written as DNA, the CDR3 is TGTGCCAGCACAGTCCTAAGGGGGTTAAGAAACATTCAGTACTTC.

This chain links TRBV19 with TRBJ2-3, with TRBD1 matching 10 bases. From germline, CDR1 is LNHDA and CDR2 SQIVND (reference sequence). The CDR3 covers 15 residues. Trimming cost V 3 bases and J 10 bases; bases outside gene matches: 10. The CDR3 is CASSIDGDRGLAQYF. Here the CDR3 DNA reads TGTGCCAGTAGTATCGATGGTGACAGGGGGCTGGCGCAGTATTTT.

The chain employs TRBV6-5 and TRBJ2-3, with a possible D match to TRBD2 (7 bases). V was trimmed by 1 base and J by 3 bases, leaving 11 bases between them. The germline V gene encodes CDR1 MNHEY and CDR2 SVGAGI. This CDR3 is 15 amino acids long. The DNA of the CDR3 is TGTGCCAGCAGTTACTTTGAGGGGGGGACAGATACGCAGTATTTT. This codes for CASSYFEGGTDTQYF.

The chain employs TRBV2 and TRBJ2-3, with 11 bases lining up with TRBD1. V lost 7 bases, J lost 1 base, and 4 bases stayed unmatched. The CDR3 length is 15 residues. Per the germline V gene, CDR1 is SNHLY and CDR2 is FYNNEI. The CDR3 sequence: CASTMDRGRTDTQYF. The CDR3 bases are TGTGCCAGCACTATGGACAGGGGGCGCACAGATACGCAGTATTTT. The full variable domain, completed using reference TRBV2 and TRBJ2-3, is EPEVTQTPSHQVTQMGQEVILRCVPISNHLYFYWYRQILGQKVEFLVSFYNNEISEKSEIFDDQFSVERPDGSNFTLKIRSTKLEDSAMYFCASTMDRGRTDTQYFGPGTRLTVL.

The CDR3 nucleotides read TGTGCCAGTAGTTTACAGGGCGCCAACACTGAAGCTTTCTTT. Encoded protein: CASSLQGANTEAFF. V gene TRBV19 combines with J gene TRBJ1-1, with D possibly matching TRBD1 (6 bases). Looked up from germline, CDR1 is LNHDA and CDR2 is SQIVND (reference sequence). The CDR3 is 14 amino acids. Between the trimmed V and J ends, which lost 5 bases and 2 bases, there was a span of 12 bases.

This chain joins TRBV28 and TRBJ2-5; 8 nucleotides match TRBD1. Trimming cost V 3 bases and J 2 bases; bases outside gene matches: 8. Germline V lookup: CDR1 MDHEN, CDR2 SYDVKM. The CDR3 is 16 amino acids. The CDR3 nucleotides read TGTGCCAGCAGTTTCGGCAGGGGGCCTCGGCAAGAGACCCAGTACTTC. It translates to CASSFGRGPRQETQYF.

As DNA, the CDR3 is TGTGCCAGCAGCCTCGGGACAGGGGGCACTGAAGCTTTCTTT. Translated, it gives CASSLGTGGTEAFF. This chain links TRBV13 with TRBJ1-1, with TRBD1 matching 11 bases. This CDR3 has 14 amino acids. Per the germline V gene, CDR1 is PRHDT and CDR2 is FYEKMQ (reference sequence). Germline trimming cut 5 bases from V and 4 bases from J; bases unmatched to any gene: 3. Based on the CDR3 plus reference TRBV13 and TRBJ1-1, the full variable domain is AAGVIQSPRHLIKEKRETATLKCYPIPRHDTVYWYQQGPGQDPQFLISFYEKMQSDKGSIPDRFSAQQFSDYHSELNMSSLELGDSALYFCASSLGTGGTEAFFGQGTRLTVV.

This chain connects TRBV3-1 (or the pseudogene TRBV3-2) to TRBJ1-1; D is unclear. Germline CDR1 and CDR2: LGHDT and YNNKEL (reference sequence). Trimming took 0 bases from V and 1 from J, leaving 9 bases between them. The CDR3 covers 15 residues. The CDR3 coding sequence is TGTGCCAGCAGCCAAGAGGCGGGAGGGAACACTGAAGCTTTCTTT. It codes for CASSQEAGGNTEAFF.

The chain employs TRBV29-1 and TRBJ2-1; 9 positions agree with TRBD1. This CDR3 contains 15 residues. The V gene end was trimmed by 0 bases and the J gene end by 8 bases; junction bases not matched to a gene: 8. Looked up from germline, CDR1 is SQVTM and CDR2 is ANQGSEA. This chain's CDR3 is CSVEDRGTGIYEQFF. The CDR3, as DNA: TGCAGCGTTGAAGATCGGGGGACAGGGATTTATGAGCAGTTCTTC.

The CDR3: CASSFYETRTLNTEAFF. The CDR3 DNA sequence: TGTGCCAGCAGCTTCTATGAGACACGGACTTTGAACACTGAAGCTTTCTTT. This chain connects TRBV7-3 to TRBJ1-1; D gene unclear. The ends were cut back, 3 bases at V and 0 bases at J, with 17 bases in the middle. This CDR3 contains 17 residues. CDR1 is SGHTA, CDR2 FQGTGA, per germline.

V and J are TRBV5-4 and TRBJ2-1; TRBD2 matches at 10 bases. The CDR3 totals 15 residues. The V gene end was trimmed by 1 base and the J gene end by 7 bases; junction bases not matched to a gene: 5. CDR1 SGHNT and CDR2 YYREEE come from the germline V gene (reference sequence). CDR3 DNA sequence: TGTGCCAGCAGCTTGAGCGGGGGGGCCAGAAATGAGCAGTTCTTC. This sequence encodes CASSLSGGARNEQFF. Filled out from reference TRBV5-4 and TRBJ2-1, the complete variable domain reads ETGVTQSPTHLIKTRGQQVTLRCSSQSGHNTVSWYQQALGQGPQFIFQYYREEENGRGNFPPRFSGLQFPNYSSELNVNALELDDSALYLCASSLSGGARNEQFFGPGTRLTVL.

The V and J genes are TRBV11-2 and TRBJ2-5; 7 bases line up with TRBD2. V dropped 4 bases and J dropped 5; count of bases not matched to a gene: 7. CDR3 size: 14 residues. CDR1 and CDR2 from the germline V gene are SGHAT and FQNNGV. The CDR3: CASSWAGEMETQYF. In nucleotides, the CDR3 is TGTGCCAGCAGCTGGGCGGGAGAGATGGAGACCCAGTACTTC. The full variable domain, in which reference TRBV11-2 and TRBJ2-5 provide the parts outside the CDR3, is EAGVAQSPRYKIIEKRQSVAFWCNPISGHATLYWYQQILGQGPKLLIQFQNNGVVDDSQLPKDRFSAERLKGVDSTLKIQPAKLEDSAVYLCASSWAGEMETQYFGPGTRLLVL.

The chain is built from TRBV9 and TRBJ2-2; D may be TRBD1 (6 bases). The CDR3 spans 16 residues. Trimming removed 4 bases at V and 0 bases at J, with 13 bases between. The germline gives CDR1 SGDLS, CDR2 YYNGEE. The CDR3 is CASSQGQRPNTGELFF. As DNA, the CDR3 is TGTGCCAGCAGCCAAGGACAGCGGCCGAACACCGGGGAGCTGTTTTTT.

The chain is built from TRBV7-3 and TRBJ2-3; TRBD2 matches at 13 bases. With V trimmed by 5 bases and J by 4 bases, 18 bases remained unmatched. The germline V gene encodes CDR1 SGHTA and CDR2 FQGTGA. There are 20 residues in the CDR3. The CDR3: CASSRGLAGPHNPRPDTQYF. The CDR3 coding sequence is TGTGCCAGCAGCCGGGGACTAGCGGGACCACATAACCCCCGTCCAGATACGCAGTATTTT.

The V and J genes are TRBV6-1 and TRBJ1-3; D remains unclear. V lost 3 bases and J lost 3, with 6 bases in between. The CDR3 consists of 13 residues. Per the germline V gene, CDR1 is MNHNS and CDR2 is SASEGT. The CDR3 DNA is TGTGCCAGCAGTGATGGCAGTGGAAACACCATATATTTT. It codes for CASSDGSGNTIYF.

This clone has only a few counts. The gene calls are TRBV7-8 and TRBJ2-1, with TRBD2 as a possible D gene (6 bases). Trimming left V 3 bases short and J 3 bases short, with 15 bases between. Germline V gene sequence: CDR1 SGHVS, CDR2 FQNEAQ. This CDR3 spans 16 amino acids. The CDR3 nucleotides read TGTGCCAGCAGCTTGGGCCGGGAGCGGAACTACAATGAGCAGTTCTTC. Its protein product is CASSLGRERNYNEQFF.

The V and J genes are TRBV3-1 (or the pseudogene TRBV3-2) and TRBJ2-7; tentatively, D is TRBD1 (5 bases). CDR3 length: 14 amino acids. V shed 0 bases and J shed 6 bases, with 12 bases lying between them. Germline-derived CDR1 and CDR2 are LGHDT and YNNKEL (reference sequence). The chain's CDR3 is CASSQEKTRGEQYF. The CDR3 bases are TGTGCCAGCAGCCAAGAAAAAACAAGGGGCGAGCAGTACTTC.

This sequence joins TRBV11-2 and TRBJ2-3, with a weak D call TRBD2 (6 bases). The germline V and J ends were trimmed by 1 base and 1 base, with 9 bases remaining between them. Per the germline V gene, CDR1 is SGHAT and CDR2 is FQNNGV. CDR3 length: 15 amino acids. In DNA, the CDR3 is TGTGCCAGCAGCTTAGCCGGGAGCGGCACAGATACGCAGTATTTT. Residues: CASSLAGSGTDTQYF.

J is TRBJ2-5 and V is TRBV7-9; D perhaps matches TRBD2 (6 bases). The CDR3 consists of 15 residues. Germline lookup yields CDR1 SEHNR and CDR2 FQNEAQ (reference sequence). Trimming left V 5 bases short and J 3 bases short, with 16 bases between. This CDR3 reads CASSPPGTGEETQYF. DNA for the CDR3: TGTGCCAGCAGCCCCCCTGGGACGGGGGAAGAGACCCAGTACTTC.

J is TRBJ2-7 and V is TRBV4-1; D might be TRBD2 (6 bases). The V end was cut by 0 bases, the J end by 2 bases, with 11 bases between. Per germline, CDR1 MGHRA and CDR2 YSYEKL. The CDR3 sequence is 15 residues long. The chain's CDR3 is CASSQEGSGTYEQYF. DNA for the CDR3: TGCGCCAGCAGCCAAGAAGGTAGCGGCACCTACGAGCAGTACTTC.

The rearrangement links TRBV28 to TRBJ2-3; TRBD1 matches at 9 bases. Per the germline V gene, CDR1 is MDHEN and CDR2 is SYDVKM. The CDR3 covers 18 residues. Trimming removed 6 bases from V and 2 bases from J; junction bases left unmatched: 15. The CDR3 nucleotides read TGTGCCAGCAGCCATTTAGGCCGGGACAGGGAAGACACAGATACGCAGTATTTT. Translating gives CASSHLGRDREDTDTQYF.

J is TRBJ1-3 and V is TRBV9, with TRBD1 identical over 11 bases. J was trimmed by 3 bases and V by 4 bases; bases with no gene match: 6. Germline values: CDR1 SGDLS, CDR2 YYNGEE. The CDR3 is made up of 16 amino acids. The CDR3 DNA follows: TGTGCCAGCAGCCCGAGAGGGACAGGGGGTGGAAACACCATATATTTT. It is translated as CASSPRGTGGGNTIYF.

The chain joins TRBV15 to TRBJ1-3; D call uncertain. Germline CDR1 and CDR2: LNHNV and YYDKDF (reference sequence). The CDR3 length is 17 residues. V gave up 1 base and J gave up 0 bases, with 13 bases separating them. CDR3 loop: CATSRGGGINSGNTIYF. CDR3 nucleotide sequence: TGTGCCACCAGCAGAGGCGGAGGGATCAACTCTGGAAACACCATATATTTT.

V usage is TRBV27 and J usage is TRBJ2-7; tentatively, D is TRBD1 (5 bases). Trimming left V 2 bases short and J 0 bases short, with 8 bases between. CDR1 and CDR2 (germline): MNHEY, SMNVEV (reference sequence). The CDR3 is 14 residues long. CDR3 in amino acids: CASSLTGGSYEQYF. The CDR3, as DNA: TGTGCCAGCAGTTTAACAGGCGGCTCCTACGAGCAGTACTTC.